This T cell receptor beta chain was obtained from a study of tumor-infiltrating lymphocytes in primary liver carcinoma. About the study: Surgeons treated the primary liver carcinoma of the patients by surgical resection. The patients, men and women alike, were aged 30 to 69 years. Study findings and constraints: Being bulk and unsorted, samples allowed no CD4+ and CD8+ repertoire comparison.

The CDR3 has 16 residues. Deletions cut 3 bases from V and 4 bases from J, with 16 bases between. CDR1 is SGHAT and CDR2 is FQDESV in the germline V gene (reference sequence). The blood RNA (from unsorted whole blood) was obtained, and germline DNA was also extracted. This clonotype was seen a single time. The antigen is undetermined. A read error is likely, as this CDR3 ends without the conserved phenylalanine or tryptophan. A constant-region primer primed TCR beta cDNA synthesis from 400 to 600 ng of total RNA. Modified slightly, ARM-PCR produced TCR beta libraries over three nested multiplex PCR rounds. The opening two PCR rounds, roughly 11 cycles each, paired TRBV1-TRBV30 forward primers with a C-beta reverse primer. TCRdb ran MiXCR on the multiplex PCR reads and lists one entry per CDR3 protein. The data show fewer than 350,000 distinct CDR3 sequences, with about 62% seen just once and approximately 9% held by the top ten.

The TCR was taken from a man between 40 and 49 years old with primary liver carcinoma and hepatitis B virus infection. The V call is TRBV11-1, the J call TRBJ2-1; D remains ambiguous. The sample consisted of peripheral blood. The CDR3 loop is CASSLFDVSAYNEQFL. The CDR3 coding sequence is TGTGCCAGCAGCTTGTTTGATGTGTCAGCTTACAATGAGCAGTTCCTC.